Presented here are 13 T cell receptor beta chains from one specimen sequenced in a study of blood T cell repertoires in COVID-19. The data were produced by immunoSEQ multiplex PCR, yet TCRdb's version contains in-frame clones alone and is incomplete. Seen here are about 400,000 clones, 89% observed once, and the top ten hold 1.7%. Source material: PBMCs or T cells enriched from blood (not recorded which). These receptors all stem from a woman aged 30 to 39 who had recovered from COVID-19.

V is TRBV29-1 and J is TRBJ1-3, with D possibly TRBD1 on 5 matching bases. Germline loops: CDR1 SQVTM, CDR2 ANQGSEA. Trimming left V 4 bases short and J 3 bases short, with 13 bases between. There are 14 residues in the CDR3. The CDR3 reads CSVVGGVGGNTIYF. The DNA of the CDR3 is TGCAGCGTTGTGGGAGGGGTAGGTGGAAACACCATATATTTT. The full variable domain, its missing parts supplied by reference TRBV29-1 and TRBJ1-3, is SAVISQKPSRDICQRGTSLTIQCQVDSQVTMMFWYRQQPGQSLTLIATANQGSEATYESGFVIDKFPISRPNLTFSTLTVSNMSPEDSSIYLCSVVGGVGGNTIYFGEGSWLTVV.

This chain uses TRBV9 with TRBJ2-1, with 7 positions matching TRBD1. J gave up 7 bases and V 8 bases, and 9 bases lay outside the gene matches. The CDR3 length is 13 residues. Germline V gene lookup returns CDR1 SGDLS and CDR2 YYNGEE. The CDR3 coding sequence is TGTGCCAGTAGTAGGGGGCCAATAAATGAGCAGTTCTTC. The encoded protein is CASSRGPINEQFF.

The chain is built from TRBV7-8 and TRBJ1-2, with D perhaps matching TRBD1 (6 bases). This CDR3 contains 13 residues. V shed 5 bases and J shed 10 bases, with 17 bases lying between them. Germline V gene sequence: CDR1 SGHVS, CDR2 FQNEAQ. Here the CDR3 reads CASSPPGDGAYTF. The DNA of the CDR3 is TGTGCCAGCAGCCCACCAGGGGACGGTGCCTACACCTTC.

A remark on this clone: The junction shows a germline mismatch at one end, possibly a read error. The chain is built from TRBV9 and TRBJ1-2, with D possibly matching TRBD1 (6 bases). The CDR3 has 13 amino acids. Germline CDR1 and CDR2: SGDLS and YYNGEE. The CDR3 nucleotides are TGTGCCAGCACCGTACAGGGTAACTATGGCTACACCTTC. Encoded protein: CASTVQGNYGYTF.

CDR3 sequence: CASSLGTSRGTDTQYF. The CDR3 DNA follows: TGTGCCAGCAGCTTGGGGACTAGCAGGGGGACAGATACGCAGTATTTT. The V gene is TRBV7-2, the J gene TRBJ2-3; 9 positions match TRBD2. This CDR3 comprises 16 residues. Losses at the gene ends were 3 bases for V and 3 bases for J; bases not matched to a gene: 7. CDR1 SGHTA and CDR2 FQGNSA come from the germline V gene.

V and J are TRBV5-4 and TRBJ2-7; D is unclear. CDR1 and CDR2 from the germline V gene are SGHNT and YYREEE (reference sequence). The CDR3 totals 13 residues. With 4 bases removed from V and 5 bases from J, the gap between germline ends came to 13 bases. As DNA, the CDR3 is TGTGCCAGCAGCGCGTCCCGGTTCGACGAGCAGTACTTC. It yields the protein CASSASRFDEQYF.

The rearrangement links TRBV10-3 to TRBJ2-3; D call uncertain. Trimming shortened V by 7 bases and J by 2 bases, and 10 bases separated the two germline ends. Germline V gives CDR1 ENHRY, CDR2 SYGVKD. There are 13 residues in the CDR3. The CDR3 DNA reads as TGTGCCATCATGTTAGATCCCACAGATACGCAGTATTTT. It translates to CAIMLDPTDTQYF.

This chain's CDR3 is CASSNEIGDSMNTEAFF. For the CDR3, the DNA is TGTGCCAGCAGCAATGAAATCGGGGACAGCATGAACACTGAAGCTTTCTTT. V gene TRBV21-1 combines with J gene TRBJ1-1; the table's D call TRBD1 went unverified against the DNA. TRBV21-1 is an annotated pseudogene. This CDR3 has 17 amino acids.

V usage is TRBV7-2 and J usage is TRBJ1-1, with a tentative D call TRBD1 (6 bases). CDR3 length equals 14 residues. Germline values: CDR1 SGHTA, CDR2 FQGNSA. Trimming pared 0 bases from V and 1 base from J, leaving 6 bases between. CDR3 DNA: TGTGCCAGCAGCTTAGCACAGGGGAACACTGAAGCTTTCTTT. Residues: CASSLAQGNTEAFF. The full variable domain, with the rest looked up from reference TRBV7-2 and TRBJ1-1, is GAGVSQSPSNKVTEKGKDVELRCDPISGHTALYWYRQSLGQGLEFLIYFQGNSAPDKSGLPSDRFSAERTGGSVSTLTIQRTQQEDSAVYLCASSLAQGNTEAFFGQGTRLTVV.

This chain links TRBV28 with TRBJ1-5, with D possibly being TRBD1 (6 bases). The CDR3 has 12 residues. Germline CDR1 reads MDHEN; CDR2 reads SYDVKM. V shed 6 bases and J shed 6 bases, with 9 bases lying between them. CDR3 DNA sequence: TGTGCCAGCAGCCAGGGGAGTCAGCCCCAGCATTTT. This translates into CASSQGSQPQHF. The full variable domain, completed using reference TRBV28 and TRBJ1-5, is DVKVTQSSRYLVKRTGEKVFLECVQDMDHENMFWYRQDPGLGLRLIYFSYDVKMKEKGDIPEGYSVSREKKERFSLILESASTNQTSMYLCASSQGSQPQHFGDGTRLSIL.

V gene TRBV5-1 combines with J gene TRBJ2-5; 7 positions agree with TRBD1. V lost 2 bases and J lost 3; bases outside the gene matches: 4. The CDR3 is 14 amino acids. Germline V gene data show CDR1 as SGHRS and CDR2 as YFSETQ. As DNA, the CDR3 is TGCGCCAGCAGCTTCCCGACAGGGAAAGAGACCCAGTACTTC. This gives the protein CASSFPTGKETQYF.

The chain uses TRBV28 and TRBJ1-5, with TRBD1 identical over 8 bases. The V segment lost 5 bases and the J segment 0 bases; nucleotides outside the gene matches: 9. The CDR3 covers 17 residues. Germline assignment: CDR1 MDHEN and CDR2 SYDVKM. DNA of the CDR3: TGTGCCAGCAGTCCGCGACAGGGGTTATATAGCAATCAGCCCCAGCATTTT. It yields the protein CASSPRQGLYSNQPQHF.

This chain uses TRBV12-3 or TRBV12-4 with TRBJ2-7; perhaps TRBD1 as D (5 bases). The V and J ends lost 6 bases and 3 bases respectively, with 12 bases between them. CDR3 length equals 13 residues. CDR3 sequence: CASSSRQYYEQYF. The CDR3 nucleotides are TGTGCCAGCAGCTCCCGACAGTACTACGAGCAGTACTTC.